Listed below are T cell receptor beta chains from one sample, sequenced in a study of Tregs in tolerant kidney transplant recipients. Generated by immunoSEQ multiplex PCR, the TCRdb table keeps only in-frame clones and is missing some. The data show 68,000 or so clones, 84% seen once. Specimen: CD4+ T cells from blood. The receptors come from a human donor in good health. Both conserved end residues are part of each CDR3. Fields, in order: D gene, J gene, V gene, clone size, CDR3 protein, CDR3 DNA. The D gene is left open where the match is weak. Size values are once, few and many counts, or a class for expanded clones, and some rows have none.

>TRBD2|TRBJ2-3|TRBV5-4|.
CASSFGGGLGTDTQYF
TGTGCCAGCAGCTTCGGCGGGGGGCTGGGCACAGATACGCAGTATTTT
>TRBD1|TRBJ2-7|TRBV19|.
CASSMGRTGSRGEQYF
TGTGCCAGTAGTATGGGCCGGACAGGGTCGAGAGGGGAGCAGTACTTC
>TRBD1|TRBJ1-5|TRBV28|.
CARHQRKYRGNSNQPQHF
TGTGCCAGACACCAAAGGAAGTACAGGGGCAATAGCAATCAGCCCCAGCATTTT
>TRBD2|TRBJ2-1|TRBV11-3|.
CASRLLADNEQFF
TGTGCCAGCAGGCTACTAGCGGACAATGAGCAGTTCTTC
>.|TRBJ1-1|TRBV5-1|few
CASTTELNTEAFF
TGCGCCAGCACCACCGAATTGAACACTGAAGCTTTCTTT
>.|TRBJ1-2|TRBV7-9|.
CASSPGAGTYGYTF
TGTGCCAGCAGCCCAGGTGCCGGAACCTATGGCTACACCTTC
>.|TRBJ1-3|TRBV30|.
CAWSGQNTIYF
TGTGCCTGGAGTGGACAAAACACCATATATTTT
>TRBD2|TRBJ2-7|TRBV30|.
CAWTKLAGGPLGEQYF
TGTGCCTGGACCAAATTAGCGGGAGGGCCTTTGGGAGAGCAGTACTTC
>.|TRBJ2-3|TRBV15|.
CATSRDKDYSRDTQYF
TGTGCCACCAGCAGAGATAAGGACTACTCGCGGGATACGCAGTATTTT
>.|TRBJ2-5|TRBV5-3|few
CARSVGQHLQETQYF
TGTGCCAGAAGCGTTGGACAGCACCTCCAAGAGACCCAGTACTTC
>TRBD1|TRBJ1-4|TRBV7-9|.
CASSKPTGTSEKLFF
TGTGCCAGCAGCAAACCGACAGGGACGAGTGAAAAACTGTTTTTT
>.|TRBJ1-2|TRBV12-5|.
CASGSSLNYYGYTF
TGTGCTAGTGGTTCTTCACTAAACTACTATGGCTACACCTTC
>.|TRBJ1-2|TRBV29-1|.
CSAVLANYGYTF
TGCAGCGCCGTACTCGCAAACTATGGCTACACCTTC
>.|TRBJ2-2|TRBV28|.
CASSPAGASGELFF
TGTGCCAGCAGTCCTGCTGGCGCGTCCGGGGAGCTGTTTTTT
>TRBD2|TRBJ2-7|TRBV19|.
CASTGLAGGTYEQYF
TGTGCCAGTACCGGACTAGCGGGGGGAACCTACGAGCAGTACTTC
>.|TRBJ2-2|TRBV2|.
CASSENQGGAGELFF
TGTGCCAGCAGTGAAAATCAGGGTGGGGCCGGGGAGCTGTTTTTT
>TRBD1|TRBJ1-1|TRBV14|.
CASSQDYFRTGFLEAFF
TGTGCCAGCAGCCAAGATTACTTCCGGACAGGGTTCCTTGAAGCTTTCTTT
>.|TRBJ2-7|TRBV12-5|.
CASALREQLYEQYF
TGTGCTAGTGCCCTCAGGGAACAGCTCTACGAGCAGTACTTC
>.|TRBJ1-1|TRBV6-5|.
CASSPRQGMNTEAFF
TGTGCCAGCAGCCCCCGGCAGGGTATGAACACTGAAGCTTTCTTT
>TRBD1|TRBJ1-1|TRBV18|.
CASSSQGGPGGEEAFF
TGTGCCAGCTCATCCCAGGGGGGGCCAGGGGGCGAAGAAGCTTTCTTT
>TRBD1|TRBJ2-2|TRBV9|.
CASSVFGQGLNTGELFF
TGTGCCAGCAGCGTTTTTGGACAGGGGCTTAACACCGGGGAGCTGTTTTTT
>.|TRBJ1-2|TRBV30|.
CAWIGTSGGYGYTF
TGTGCCTGGATTGGGACGTCCGGCGGCTATGGCTACACCTTC